Following are 9 T cell receptor beta chains from one sample sequenced in a study of CD8 T cells in Susac syndrome. The RNA input was about 0.45 to 1 ug, and it was reverse transcribed with random hexamers. MiXCR, applied by TCRdb to the immunoSEQ multiplex PCR reads, yields one record per CDR3 protein. The data show about 75,000 distinct CDR3 sequences, approximately 95% seen once. Sequencing was carried out using CD8+ T cells from PBMCs. These receptors all stem from a human donor with Susac syndrome.

V gene TRBV3-1 combines with J gene TRBJ2-1, with no clear D. CDR1 is LGHDT, CDR2 YNNKEL, per germline (reference sequence). Trimming removed 2 bases at V and 4 bases at J, with 3 bases between. This CDR3 is 12 amino acids long. CDR3 sequence reads: CASSQPYNEQFF. The DNA of the CDR3 is TGTGCCAGCAGCCAACCGTACAATGAGCAGTTCTTC.

The gene calls are TRBV12-5 and TRBJ2-1; 7 bases line up with TRBD1. The CDR3 runs to 16 residues. Germline CDR1 reads LGHNT; CDR2 reads FRNRAP. The junction had 5 bases not matched to a gene; V was cut back by 1 base and J by 2 bases. CDR3 region: CASGLAGQGAYNEQFF. The DNA of the CDR3 is TGTGCTAGTGGTTTGGCTGGCCAGGGGGCCTACAATGAGCAGTTCTTC.

The chain uses TRBV9 and TRBJ2-5; TRBD2 aligns across 7 bases. J was trimmed by 4 bases and V by 4 bases; bases with no gene match: 4. The CDR3 is 13 residues long. Germline-derived CDR1 and CDR2 are SGDLS and YYNGEE. In DNA form, the CDR3 reads TGTGCCAGCAGCCCCTCGGGGGGAGAGACCCAGTACTTC. It codes for CASSPSGGETQYF.

This chain connects TRBV13 to TRBJ2-7; D call uncertain. V was cut by 2 bases and J by 2 bases, with 10 bases left in between. Germline V CDR1 and CDR2: PRHDT, FYEKMQ (reference sequence). The CDR3 is 14 residues long. The CDR3 protein is CASSLSGITYEQYF. In nucleotides, the CDR3 is TGTGCCAGCAGCTTATCTGGGATCACCTACGAGCAGTACTTC.

Here the CDR3 reads CASSSGGAGTEAFF. As DNA, the CDR3 is TGTGCCAGCAGCTCGGGGGGGGCGGGCACTGAAGCTTTCTTT. The genes are TRBV6-5 and TRBJ1-1, with D maybe TRBD1 (6 bases). Deletions cut 6 bases from V and 4 bases from J, with 15 bases between. Germline V lookup: CDR1 MNHEY, CDR2 SVGAGI. The CDR3 is made up of 14 amino acids.

The rearrangement links TRBV5-6 to TRBJ2-1; D is ambiguous. This CDR3 is built from 12 residues. V lost 6 bases and J 8 bases, leaving 12 bases between the germline ends. Germline V lookup: CDR1 SGHDT, CDR2 YYEEEE. CDR3 sequence: CASTKFSDEQFF. CDR3 in DNA: TGTGCCAGCACCAAATTCAGTGATGAGCAGTTCTTC.

This rearrangement joins TRBV9 to TRBJ1-6; the D gene is possibly TRBD1 (5 bases). Trimming shortened V by 4 bases and J by 7 bases, and 15 bases separated the two germline ends. In germline, CDR1 is SGDLS, CDR2 YYNGEE. The CDR3 contains 15 residues. The CDR3, as DNA: TGTGCCAGCAGCAGAGCCGGGACGGGGAATTCACCCCTCCACTTT. It is translated as CASSRAGTGNSPLHF.

This chain connects TRBV9 to TRBJ2-3, with D perhaps TRBD1 (6 bases). Trimming removed 0 bases from V and 0 bases from J, with 8 bases in between. Germline CDR1 SGDLS, CDR2 YYNGEE. The CDR3 runs to 15 residues. This chain's CDR3 is CASSVAGVSTDTQYF. The CDR3 DNA reads as TGTGCCAGCAGCGTAGCAGGGGTGAGCACAGATACGCAGTATTTT.

The chain joins TRBV11-2 to TRBJ2-6; D is ambiguous. This CDR3 has 17 amino acids. Germline V gene lookup returns CDR1 SGHAT and CDR2 FQNNGV. V dropped 2 bases and J dropped 1 base, with 12 bases sitting between them. CDR3 protein: CASSLRHRSSGANVLTF. The CDR3 DNA reads as TGTGCCAGCAGCTTAAGGCACCGGAGTTCTGGGGCCAACGTCCTGACTTTC.